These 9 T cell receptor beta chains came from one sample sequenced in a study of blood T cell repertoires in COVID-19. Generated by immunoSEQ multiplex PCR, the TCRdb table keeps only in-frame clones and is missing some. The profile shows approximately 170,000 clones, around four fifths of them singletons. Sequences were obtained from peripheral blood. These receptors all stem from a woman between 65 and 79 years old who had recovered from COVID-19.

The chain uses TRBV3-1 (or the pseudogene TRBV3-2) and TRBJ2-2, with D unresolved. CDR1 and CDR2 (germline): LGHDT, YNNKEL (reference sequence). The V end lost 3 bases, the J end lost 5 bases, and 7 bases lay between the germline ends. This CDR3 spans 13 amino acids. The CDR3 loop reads CASSHPGTGELFF. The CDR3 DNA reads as TGTGCCAGCAGCCACCCCGGGACCGGGGAGCTGTTTTTT.

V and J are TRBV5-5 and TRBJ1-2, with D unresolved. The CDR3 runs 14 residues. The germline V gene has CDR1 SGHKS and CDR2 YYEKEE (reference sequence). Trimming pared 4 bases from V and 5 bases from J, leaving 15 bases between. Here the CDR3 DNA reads TGTGCCAGCAGCGGCGGAATTTTCACATATGGCTACACCTTC. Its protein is CASSGGIFTYGYTF. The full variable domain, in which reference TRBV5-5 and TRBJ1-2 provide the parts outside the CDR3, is DAGVTQSPTHLIKTRGQQVTLRCSPISGHKSVSWYQQVLGQGPQFIFQYYEKEERGRGNFPDRFSARQFPNYSSELNVNALLLGDSALYLCASSGGIFTYGYTFGSGTRLTVV.

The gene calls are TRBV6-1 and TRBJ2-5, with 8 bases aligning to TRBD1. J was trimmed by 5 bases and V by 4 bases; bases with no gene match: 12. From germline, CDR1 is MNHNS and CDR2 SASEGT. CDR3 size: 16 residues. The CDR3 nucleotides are TGTGCCAGCAGTGCCCACCTGGACAGGGCAGGGGAGACCCAGTACTTC. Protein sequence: CASSAHLDRAGETQYF.

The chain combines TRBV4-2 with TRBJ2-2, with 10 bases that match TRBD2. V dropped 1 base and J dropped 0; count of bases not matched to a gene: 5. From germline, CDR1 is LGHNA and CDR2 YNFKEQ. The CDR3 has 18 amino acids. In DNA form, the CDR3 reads TGTGCCAGCAGCCAAGGGGCTAGCGGGGGAACGAACACCGGGGAGCTGTTTTTT. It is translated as CASSQGASGGTNTGELFF.

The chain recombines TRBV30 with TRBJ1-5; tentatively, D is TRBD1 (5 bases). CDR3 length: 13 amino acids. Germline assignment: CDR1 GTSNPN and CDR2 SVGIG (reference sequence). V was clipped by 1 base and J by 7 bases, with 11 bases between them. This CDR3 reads CAWSAGGDQPQHF. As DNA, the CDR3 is TGTGCCTGGAGTGCGGGGGGGGACCAGCCCCAGCATTTT.

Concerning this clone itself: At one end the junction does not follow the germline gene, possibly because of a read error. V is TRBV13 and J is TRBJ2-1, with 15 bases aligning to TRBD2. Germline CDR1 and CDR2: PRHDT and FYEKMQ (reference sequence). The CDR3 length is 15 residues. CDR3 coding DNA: TGTGCCAGCAGCCCAGCGGGACTAGCGGGAGGCGGGTCCATCTTC. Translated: CASSPAGLAGGGSIF.

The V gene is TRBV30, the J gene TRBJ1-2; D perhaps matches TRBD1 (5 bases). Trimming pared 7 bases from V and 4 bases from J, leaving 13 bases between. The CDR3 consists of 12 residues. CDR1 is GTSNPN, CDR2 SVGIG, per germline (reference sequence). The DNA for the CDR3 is TGTGCCTCCCCCCGGGGGACCTATGGCTACACCTTC. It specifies CASPRGTYGYTF. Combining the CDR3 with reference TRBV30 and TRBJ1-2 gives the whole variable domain SQTIHQWPATLVQPVGSPLSLECTVEGTSNPNLYWYRQAAGRGLQLLFYSVGIGQISSEVPQNLSASRPQDRQFILSSKKLLLSDSGFYLCASPRGTYGYTFGSGTRLTVV.

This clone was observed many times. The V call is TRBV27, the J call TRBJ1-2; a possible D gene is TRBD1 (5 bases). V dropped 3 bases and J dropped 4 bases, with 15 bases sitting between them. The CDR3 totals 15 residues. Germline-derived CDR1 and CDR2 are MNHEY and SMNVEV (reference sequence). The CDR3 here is CASSFGPGKSYGYTF. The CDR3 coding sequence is TGTGCCAGCAGTTTTGGACCAGGGAAGAGCTATGGCTACACCTTC.

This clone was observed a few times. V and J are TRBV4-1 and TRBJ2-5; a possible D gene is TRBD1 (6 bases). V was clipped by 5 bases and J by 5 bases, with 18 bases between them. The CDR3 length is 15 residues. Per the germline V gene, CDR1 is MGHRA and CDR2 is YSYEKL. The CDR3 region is CASSAHWGQDETQYF. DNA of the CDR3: TGCGCCAGCAGCGCCCACTGGGGGCAGGACGAGACCCAGTACTTC.